This is a list of T cell receptor beta chains from one sample in a study of CD8+CD57+ T cells in acquired aplastic anemia. TCRdb fed the reads into MiXCR, producing one record per CDR3 protein. The sample lists 250,000 to 300,000 distinct CDR3 sequences, 55% to 60% occurring once. Material for sequencing was sorted CD4+, CD8+, or CD8+CD57+ T cells (not recorded which) from PBMCs. The receptors were sampled from a human donor with severe aplastic anemia or a healthy control (not recorded which). Both conserved end residues are part of each CDR3. The D gene is left open where the match is weak. Clone sizes are given selectively: once, few, many, or a class where the clone is expanded.

j_gene	abundance	d_gene	v_gene	CDR3aa	CDR3nt
TRBJ1-5	many	-	TRBV5-1	CASIGGKPQHF	TGCGCCAGCATCGGAGGGAAGCCCCAGCATTTT
TRBJ1-1	-	-	TRBV19	CASRMFMNTEAFF	TGTGCCAGTAGGATGTTCATGAACACTGAAGCTTTCTTT
TRBJ2-7	-	-	TRBV7-2	CASSLRQGNNEQYF	TGTGCCAGCAGCTTACGGCAGGGTAACAACGAGCAGTACTTC
TRBJ2-6	-	-	TRBV19	CASSISISGANVLTF	TGTGCCAGTAGTATTAGCATCTCTGGGGCCAACGTCCTGACTTTC
TRBJ2-7	-	TRBD1	TRBV10-3	CAISEFAPGQGPAASEQYF	TGTGCCATCAGTGAGTTCGCGCCGGGACAGGGGCCAGCCGCGTCCGAGCAGTACTTC
TRBJ2-5	-	-	TRBV9	CASSLNGGEETQYF	TGCGCCAGCAGCTTAAATGGGGGCGAAGAGACCCAGTACTTC
TRBJ2-1	-	TRBD2	TRBV24-1	CATSDSSGVLYNEQFF	TGTGCCACCAGTGACTCTAGCGGGGTACTCTACAATGAGCAGTTCTTC
TRBJ2-7	-	-	TRBV7-9	CASSLVGGPYEQYF	TGTGCCAGCAGCTTAGTCGGAGGCCCCTACGAGCAGTACTTC
TRBJ1-1	-	-	TRBV7-2	CASSLTKAFF	TGTGCCAGCAGCTTGACCAAAGCTTTCTTT
TRBJ1-3	many	TRBD1	TRBV5-1	CASSAGTAASGNTIYF	TGCGCCAGCAGCGCAGGGACAGCAGCCTCTGGAAACACCATATATTTT
TRBJ2-3	-	TRBD2	TRBV7-6	CASSLYQTSGDTQYF	TGTGCCAGCAGCTTATACCAGACTAGCGGAGATACGCAGTATTTT
TRBJ2-2	-	TRBD2	TRBV5-1	CASSSTSGGGTGELFF	TGCGCCAGCAGCTCGACTAGCGGAGGGGGAACCGGGGAGCTGTTTTTT
TRBJ1-5	few	-	TRBV10-3	CAIMNGINQPQHF	TGTGCCATCATGAATGGGATCAATCAGCCCCAGCATTTT
TRBJ2-1	-	TRBD2	TRBV12-3/TRBV12-4	CASSLFTSGSRRAYNEQFF	TGTGCCAGCAGTTTATTTACTAGCGGTTCCCGTCGGGCCTACAATGAGCAGTTCTTC
TRBJ2-3	-	-	TRBV10-3	CAIWGSTDTQYF	TGTGCCATCTGGGGAAGCACAGATACGCAGTATTTT
TRBJ2-7	-	-	TRBV10-3	CAISECGGLRLTHDDEQYF	TGTGCCATCAGTGAGTGTGGGGGGCTTAGACTCACCCACGACGACGAGCAGTACTTC
TRBJ1-2	-	-	TRBV19	CASSITGSDGYTF	TGTGCCAGTAGTATAACAGGGTCCGACGGCTACACCTTC
TRBJ2-2	many	-	TRBV20-1	CSARDLYGNGELFF	TGCAGTGCTAGAGATCTTTACGGGAATGGGGAGCTGTTTTTT
TRBJ1-2	many	-	TRBV18	CASSPRTGDGYTF	TGTGCCAGCTCACCACGCACGGGGGATGGCTACACCTTC
TRBJ1-2	many	-	TRBV27	CASSLTSRGPYGYTF	TGTGCCAGCAGTTTAACCTCACGGGGGCCCTATGGCTACACCTTC